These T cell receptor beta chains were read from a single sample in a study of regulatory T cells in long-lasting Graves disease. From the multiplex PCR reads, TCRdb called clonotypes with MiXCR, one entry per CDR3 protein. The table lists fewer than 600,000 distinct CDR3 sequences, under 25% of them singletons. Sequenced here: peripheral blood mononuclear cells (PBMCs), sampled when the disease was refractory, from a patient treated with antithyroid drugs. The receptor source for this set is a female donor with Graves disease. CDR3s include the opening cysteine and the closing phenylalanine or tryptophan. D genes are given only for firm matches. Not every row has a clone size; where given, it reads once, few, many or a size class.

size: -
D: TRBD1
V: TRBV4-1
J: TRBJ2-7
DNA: TGCGCCAGCAGCCAAGTCCAGTGGGGGACAGCCTCCTACGAGCAGTACTTC
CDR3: CASSQVQWGTASYEQYF

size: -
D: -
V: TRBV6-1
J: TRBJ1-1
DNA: TGTGCCAGCAAATCCCGGGGACGGCCTGGTGGCCAAGCTTTCTTT
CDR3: CASKSRGRPGGQAFF

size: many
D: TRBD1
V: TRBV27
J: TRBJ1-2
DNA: TGTGCCAGAGGGACAGTCTTCAAGGGGTACTATGGCTACACCTTC
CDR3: CARGTVFKGYYGYTF

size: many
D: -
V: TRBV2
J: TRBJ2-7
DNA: TGTGCCAGCAGGGGGGTTCTCGGGGGCTACGAGCAGTACTTC
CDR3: CASRGVLGGYEQYF

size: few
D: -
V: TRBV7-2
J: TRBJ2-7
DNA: TGTGCCAGCAGCTTAGTTTTGTTTGGGGGAACGTACGAGCAGTACTTC
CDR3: CASSLVLFGGTYEQYF

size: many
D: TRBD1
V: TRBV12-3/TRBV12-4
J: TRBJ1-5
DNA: TGTGCCAGCAGCCGACGACAGGGCACTCAGCCCCAGCATTTT
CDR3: CASSRRQGTQPQHF

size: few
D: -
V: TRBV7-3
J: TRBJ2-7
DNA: TGTGCCAGCAGCTTAGGTGTCTGGACGGGGTACGAGCAGTACTTC
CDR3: CASSLGVWTGYEQYF

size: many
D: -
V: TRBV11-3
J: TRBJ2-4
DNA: TGTGCCAGCAGCTCGGACCCAAACGGAAGGTTCGAGAACATTCAGTACTTC
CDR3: CASSSDPNGRFENIQYF

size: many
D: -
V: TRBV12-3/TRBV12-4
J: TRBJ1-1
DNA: TGTGCCAGCAGCCTATTGGCAGTTGAAGCTTTCTTT
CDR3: CASSLLAVEAFF

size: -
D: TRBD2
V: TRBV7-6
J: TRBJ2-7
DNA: TGTGCCAGCAGCTTAGAGGGAGCTTTAGCGGGCCAGCCCTACGAGCAGTACTTC
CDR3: CASSLEGALAGQPYEQYF

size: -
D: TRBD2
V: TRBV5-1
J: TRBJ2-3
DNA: TGCGCCAGCGCGGGCCCAACGCGGGAGGGCAACGCAGATACGCAGTATTTT
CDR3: CASAGPTREGNADTQYF

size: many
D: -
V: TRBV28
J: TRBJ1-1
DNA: TGTGCCAGCAGTTTAGCGGCAGGTGAAGCTTTCTTT
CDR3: CASSLAAGEAFF

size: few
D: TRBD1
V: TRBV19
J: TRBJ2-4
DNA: TGTGCCAGTAGTCCTCGGGACAGGGCCCGAGACATTCAGTACTTC
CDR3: CASSPRDRARDIQYF

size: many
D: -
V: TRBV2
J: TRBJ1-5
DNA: TGTGCCAGCAAAACGGGAGAGAGCAATCAGCCCCAGCATTTT
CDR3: CASKTGESNQPQHF

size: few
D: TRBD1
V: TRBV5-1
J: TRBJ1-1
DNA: TGCGCCAGCAGCGCGCTACAGGGGGCCGGCACTGAAGCTTTCTTT
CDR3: CASSALQGAGTEAFF

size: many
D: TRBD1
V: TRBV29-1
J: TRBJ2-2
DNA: TGCAGCGTTGATGGACAGGGGGCAACCGGGGAGCTGTTTTTT
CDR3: CSVDGQGATGELFF

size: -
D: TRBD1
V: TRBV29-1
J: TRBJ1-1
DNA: TGCAGCGCGGGACAGGGGGCGGAGGCTTTCTTT
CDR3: CSAGQGAEAFF

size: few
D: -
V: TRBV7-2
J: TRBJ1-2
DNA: TGTGCCAGCAGCTCATCCTCGTTGGGGGGCTACACCTTC
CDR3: CASSSSSLGGYTF

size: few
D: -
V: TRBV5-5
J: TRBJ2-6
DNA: TGTGCCAGCAGCTTTGGCCGCCTCTCTGGGGCCAACGTCCTGACTTTC
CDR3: CASSFGRLSGANVLTF

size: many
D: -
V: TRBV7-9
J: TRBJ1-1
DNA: TGTGCCAGCAGCTTCCTCTCCCGGGACGGCAGTTTCTTT
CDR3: CASSFLSRDGSFF

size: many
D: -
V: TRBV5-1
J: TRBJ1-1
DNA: TGCGCCAGCAGCCCGACCCCGGACAGGAACACTGAAGCTTTCTTT
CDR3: CASSPTPDRNTEAFF

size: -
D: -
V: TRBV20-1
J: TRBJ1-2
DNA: TGCAGTGCTTTGGGCTTACAGTTGCTTCACTATGGCTACACCTTC
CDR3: CSALGLQLLHYGYTF

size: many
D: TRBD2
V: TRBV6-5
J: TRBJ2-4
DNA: TGTGCCAGCAGTTACCCTCTCGCGGGAGGTTCTAACATTCAGTACTTC
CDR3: CASSYPLAGGSNIQYF

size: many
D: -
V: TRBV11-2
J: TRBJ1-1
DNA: TGTGCCAGCAGCTTAGAAGGATTGAACACTGAAGCTTTCTTT
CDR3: CASSLEGLNTEAFF

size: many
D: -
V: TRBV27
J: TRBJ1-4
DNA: TGTGCCAGCAGGCTTACAGGGCCAACTAATGAAAAACTGTTTTTT
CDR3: CASRLTGPTNEKLFF

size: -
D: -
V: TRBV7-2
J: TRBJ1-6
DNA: TGTGCCAGCAGCCATAATAATTCACCCCTCCACTTT
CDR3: CASSHNNSPLHF

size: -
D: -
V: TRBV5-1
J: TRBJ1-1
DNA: TGCGCCAGCAGCCGATTGGACAGTAGGAACACTGAAGCTTTCTTT
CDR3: CASSRLDSRNTEAFF

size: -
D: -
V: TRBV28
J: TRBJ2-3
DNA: TGTGCCAGCAGGGATCGACAGCGCGTAGATACGCAGTATTTT
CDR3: CASRDRQRVDTQYF

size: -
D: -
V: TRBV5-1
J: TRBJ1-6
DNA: TGCGCCAGCAGCTTGGACAGCATGAATTCACCCCTCCACTTT
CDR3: CASSLDSMNSPLHF

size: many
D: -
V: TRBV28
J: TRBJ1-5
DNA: TGTGCCAGCAGTCAAAAATCATATAATCCCCAGCATTTT
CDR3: CASSQKSYNPQHF

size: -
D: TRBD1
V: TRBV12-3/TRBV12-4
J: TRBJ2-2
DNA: TGTGCCAGCACCAGGACAGGGGAAGTGAACACCGGGGAGCTGTTTTTT
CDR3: CASTRTGEVNTGELFF

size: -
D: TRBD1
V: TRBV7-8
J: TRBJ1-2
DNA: TGTGCCAGCAGCCCGGACAGGATCCCACTTATGGAGGGCTACACCTTC
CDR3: CASSPDRIPLMEGYTF

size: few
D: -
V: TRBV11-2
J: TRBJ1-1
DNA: TGTGCCAGCAGCTTAGCAGCAGGAGGGAACACTGAAGCTTTCTTT
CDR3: CASSLAAGGNTEAFF

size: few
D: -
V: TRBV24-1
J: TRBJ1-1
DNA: TGTGCCACCAGTGACCCGTCGGGAACTGAAGCTTTCTTT
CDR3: CATSDPSGTEAFF

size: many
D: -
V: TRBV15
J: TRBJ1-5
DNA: TGTGCCACCAGCAGAGAGGGGTCTAGCAATCAGCCCCAGCATTTT
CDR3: CATSREGSSNQPQHF

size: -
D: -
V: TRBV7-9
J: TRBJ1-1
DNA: TGTGCCAGCAGCTTCCCCCCCGGGGGGACCCCGAACACTGAAGCTTTCTTT
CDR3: CASSFPPGGTPNTEAFF

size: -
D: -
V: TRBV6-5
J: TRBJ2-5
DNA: TGTGCCAGCAGTTCGATGGCGGGGATCCAAGAGACCCAGTACTTC
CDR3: CASSSMAGIQETQYF

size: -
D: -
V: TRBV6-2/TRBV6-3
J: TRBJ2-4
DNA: TGTGCCAGCAGTTACTCCAAGACGGGGCAAAACATTCAGTACTTC
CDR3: CASSYSKTGQNIQYF

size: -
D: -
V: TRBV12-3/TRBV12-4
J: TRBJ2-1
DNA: TGTGCCAGCAGGCCCAGGGGGTCTCTAGCGCGTCCGTACAATGAGCAGTTCTTC
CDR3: CASRPRGSLARPYNEQFF

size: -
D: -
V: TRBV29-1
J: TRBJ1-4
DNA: TGCAGCGTTCAAAAAACCGGGGCCTCTAATGAAAAACTGTTTTTT
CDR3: CSVQKTGASNEKLFF

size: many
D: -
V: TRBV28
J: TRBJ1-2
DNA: TGTGCCAGCAGCGTGGGACCCCGGGACTATGGCTACACCTTC
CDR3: CASSVGPRDYGYTF

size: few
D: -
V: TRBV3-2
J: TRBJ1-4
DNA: TGTGCCAGCACCTCCTCGACAGGGGGGGGTGAAAAACTGTTTTTT
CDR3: CASTSSTGGGEKLFF

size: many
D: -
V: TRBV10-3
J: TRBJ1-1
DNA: TGTGCCATCAGTGAACCTCCGGGGCGAGGCACTGAAGCTTTCTTT
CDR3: CAISEPPGRGTEAFF

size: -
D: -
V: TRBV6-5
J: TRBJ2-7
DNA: TGTGCCAGCAGTTACTCGATGAACCAGGGTAGCTACGAGCAGTACTTC
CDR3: CASSYSMNQGSYEQYF

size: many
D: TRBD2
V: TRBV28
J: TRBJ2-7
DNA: TGTGCCAGCAGTTCCCCCGGAAGCGGGGAGTACGAGCAGTACTTC
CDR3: CASSSPGSGEYEQYF

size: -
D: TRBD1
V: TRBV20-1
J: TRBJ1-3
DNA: TGCAGTGCTGGACACCCCAAGACAGGGGGAAACACCATATATTTT
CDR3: CSAGHPKTGGNTIYF

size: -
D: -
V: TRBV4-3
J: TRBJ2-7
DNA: TGCGCCAGCAGCCAAGCCAGGGCCGGCGAGCAGTACTTC
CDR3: CASSQARAGEQYF

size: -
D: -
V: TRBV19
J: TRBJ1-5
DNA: TGTGCCAGCACGGCGGGTGGCAGCAATCAGCCCCAGCATTTT
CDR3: CASTAGGSNQPQHF

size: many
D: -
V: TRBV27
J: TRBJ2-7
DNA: TGTGCCAGCAGCTTGGGCCACGAGCAGTACTTC
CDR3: CASSLGHEQYF